The present TCR beta chain was sequenced within a study of T cell changes during pregnancy in multiple sclerosis. The length of the CDR3 is 15 residues. The germline V gene encodes CDR1 LNHDA and CDR2 SQIVND (reference sequence). V dropped 1 base and J dropped 1 base, with 10 bases sitting between them. The table came from immunoSEQ multiplex PCR; TCRdb's copy has only in-frame clones and leaves some out. The table includes some 96,000 clones, 80% to 95% detected once. The sample was peripheral blood, taken after pregnancy. The sequence came from a female donor with multiple sclerosis, enrolled in a pregnancy study. The rearrangement uses TRBV19 and TRBJ1-2; a weak D match, TRBD1 (6 bases). CDR3 nucleotide sequence: TGTGCCAGTAGTATAGGAGGACAGATTAACTATGGCTACACCTTC. It is translated as CASSIGGQINYGYTF. The entire variable domain, with the rest obtained from reference TRBV19 and TRBJ1-2, is as follows: DGGITQSPKYLFRKEGQNVTLSCEQNLNHDAMYWYRQDPGQGLRLIYYSQIVNDFQKGDIAEGYSVSREKKESFPLTVTSAQKNPTAFYLCASSIGGQINYGYTFGSGTRLTVV.